These 14 T cell receptor beta chains share one sample of origin, sequenced in a study of tumor-infiltrating lymphocytes in primary liver carcinoma. Constant-region priming of around 500 ng total RNA yielded TCR beta cDNA. Sequencing libraries for TCR beta derived from three nested multiplex PCR rounds that used slightly modified ARM-PCR. Investigators reported that the first two PCR rounds, at roughly 11 cycles each, used TRBV1-TRBV30 forward primers with a C-beta reverse primer. From the multiplex PCR reads, TCRdb called clonotypes with MiXCR, one entry per CDR3 protein. The sample has around 29,000 distinct CDR3 sequences; around 66% are singletons. The study co-extracted DNA and RNA from about 21-30 mg of unsorted bulk tissue. Input material: liver tumor tissue from sampling region 3. Subset indicated: tumor region T3, left-lateral pole. These receptors were taken from a woman in her 30s with primary liver carcinoma and hepatitis B virus infection.

This rearrangement joins TRBV11-2 to TRBJ1-1; TRBD1 matches 8 bases. Germline trimming cut 5 bases from V and 2 bases from J; bases unmatched to any gene: 22. This CDR3 region has 20 residues. Germline V gene data show CDR1 as SGHAT and CDR2 as FQNNGV. The CDR3 DNA reads TGTGCCAGCAGCGCTCGGAACAGGGGGTGCAAGATGTGGAGTAACACTGAAGCTTTCTTT. It specifies CASSARNRGCKMWSNTEAFF. Complete variable domain (other parts from reference TRBV11-2 and TRBJ1-1): EAGVAQSPRYKIIEKRQSVAFWCNPISGHATLYWYQQILGQGPKLLIQFQNNGVVDDSQLPKDRFSAERLKGVDSTLKIQPAKLEDSAVYLCASSARNRGCKMWSNTEAFFGQGTRLTVV.

About this clonotype itself: Because it lacks the conserved phenylalanine or tryptophan at the end, this CDR3 is likely a read error. V gene TRBV4-3 combines with J gene TRBJ2-1; D uncertain. The CDR3 covers 14 residues. Germline V gives CDR1 LGHNA, CDR2 YSLEER. CDR3 sequence (DNA): TGCGCAAGCAGGCACACAGAGTTGGTCAATGAGCAGTTCTTA. Residues: CASRHTELVNEQFL.

A note on this clonotype: The CDR3 does not close with the conserved phenylalanine or tryptophan, likely indicating a read error. The chain employs TRBV11-2 and TRBJ1-1; tentatively, D is TRBD1 (6 bases). Germline lookup yields CDR1 SGHAT and CDR2 FQNNGV. The CDR3 extends over 15 amino acids. The CDR3 DNA reads TGTGTCAGCAGCGTAGACGGACAGTTTAACACTGAAGCTTTCTCT. Its protein product is CVSSVDGQFNTEAFS.

This clonotype was found many times. The chain links TRBV11-3 to TRBJ2-5, with 11 bases that match TRBD1. The V segment lost 4 bases and the J segment 5 bases; nucleotides outside the gene matches: 9. CDR1 is SGHNT and CDR2 is YENEEA in the germline V gene. This CDR3 is built from 16 residues. In nucleotides, the CDR3 is TGTGCCAGCAGCTCGTGGACAGGGGGCGCGTCGGAGACCCAGTACTTC. Protein: CASSSWTGGASETQYF.

A word on this clonotype: One end of the junction does not line up with germline, which may come from a read error. The gene calls are TRBV12-3 or TRBV12-4 and TRBJ1-1, with TRBD1 as a possible D gene (6 bases). There are 17 residues in the CDR3. CDR3 DNA: TGTGCCAGCAGTCAACTTCCCCAGGGGAAGGGGGGGGCTGAAGTTCTCTTT. It yields the protein CASSQLPQGKGGAEVLF.

For this clonotype: A read error is possible here, since a much larger clone lies one base away. This chain joins TRBV11-2 and TRBJ2-3; 9 bases are shared with TRBD1. CDR1 and CDR2 from the germline V gene are SGHAT and FQNNGV. The CDR3 extends over 16 amino acids. In DNA form, the CDR3 reads TGTGTCAGCAGCCGGAGGACAGGGGTAGACACAGATACGCGGTATTTT. Translation: CVSSRRTGVDTDTRYF.

Notes on this clonotype: It is likely a read error, because the conserved phenylalanine at the end of the CDR3 is missing. Because the CDR3's place on the DNA is in doubt, the DNA is left out and the CDR3 is given as listed by TCRdb. This rearrangement joins TRBV11-2 to TRBJ2-1; TRBD2, the table's D call, was not compared with the DNA. Germline V gives CDR1 SGHAT, CDR2 FQNNGV. The CDR3 has 14 amino acids, counting both end residues. The CDR3 loop is CASSLLAGKGEHFL.

V and J are TRBV5-4 and TRBJ2-3, with 10 bases that match TRBD2. The trim removed 5 bases at V and 12 bases at J, leaving 24 bases unmatched. Germline values: CDR1 SGHNT, CDR2 YYREEE (reference sequence). There are 18 residues in the CDR3. As DNA, the CDR3 is TGTGCCAGCAGTAACCCGGCGGCTAGCGGGAGTCGGACGGATATTCAGTATTTT. Translation gives CASSNPAASGSRTDIQYF.

The V gene is TRBV11-1, the J gene TRBJ2-1, with TRBD2 matching 12 bases. J gave up 5 bases and V 8 bases, and 13 bases lay outside the gene matches. This CDR3 spans 17 amino acids. Germline V gene sequence: CDR1 SGHAT, CDR2 FQDESV (reference sequence). The CDR3: CASCLRLAGEVDNEQFF. CDR3 nucleotide sequence: TGTGCCAGCTGCCTGAGACTAGCGGGAGAAGTTGACAATGAGCAGTTCTTC. The full variable domain, completed using reference TRBV11-1 and TRBJ2-1, is EAEVAQSPRYKITEKSQAVAFWCDPISGHATLYWYRQILGQGPELLVQFQDESVVDDSQLPKDRFSAERLKGVDSTLKIQPAELGDSAMYLCASCLRLAGEVDNEQFFGPGTRLTVL.

For this clonotype: Because the CDR3 is missing its conserved closing phenylalanine or tryptophan, this is likely a read error. This chain joins TRBV4-3 and TRBJ2-7; no reliable D call. This CDR3 contains 14 residues. Germline V gene lookup returns CDR1 LGHNA and CDR2 YSLEER. CDR3: CTSSHTAFSNEQYC. In DNA form, the CDR3 reads TGCACCAGCAGCCACACTGCCTTTTCCAACGAGCAGTACTGC.

This clonotype occurred many times. This chain joins TRBV6-2 or TRBV6-3 and TRBJ1-1; TRBD1 aligns across 8 bases. The CDR3 is 11 amino acids. V lost 8 bases to trimming and J lost 8 bases; unmatched junction nucleotides: 4. Looked up from germline, CDR1 is MNHEY and CDR2 is SVGEGT. CDR3 nucleotides: TGTGCCAGCGGGGGACAGGCCGAAGCTTTCTTT. Its translation is CASGGQAEAFF.

Concerning this clonotype itself: The CDR3 ends on some other residue instead of the conserved phenylalanine or tryptophan, so this is likely a read error. No DNA is shown, since the ends of the CDR3 on it are uncertain; the CDR3 is the one TCRdb lists. J is TRBJ1-6 and V is TRBV10-3. Inclusive of both ends, the CDR3 amounts to 15 amino acids. CDR1 and CDR2 (germline): ENHRY, SYGVKD. The CDR3: CAISERGSFNSALHV.

The chain employs TRBV11-2 and TRBJ2-1, with TRBD2 matching 12 bases. The CDR3 consists of 16 residues. V lost 7 bases, J lost 8 bases, and 12 bases stayed unmatched. CDR1 and CDR2 from the germline V gene are SGHAT and FQNNGV. The CDR3 here is CASNFRLAGDFDEQFF. CDR3 nucleotide sequence: TGTGCCAGCAACTTTCGACTAGCGGGAGATTTCGATGAGCAGTTCTTC.

Notes on this clonotype: This likely comes from a read error, as the CDR3 has no conserved phenylalanine or tryptophan at its end. This chain uses TRBV29-1 with TRBJ2-1; D remains ambiguous. The germline V gene has CDR1 SQVTM and CDR2 ANQGSEA. The CDR3 runs 14 residues. The CDR3 sequence: CSVENRFHYDEQFS. In nucleotides, the CDR3 is TGCAGCGTTGAGAACAGATTTCACTACGATGAGCAGTTCTCC.